This is a list of T cell receptor beta chains from one sample in a study of T cell changes during pregnancy in multiple sclerosis. Profiling relied on immunoSEQ multiplex PCR, and the TCRdb table lists in-frame clones only, not all of them. The sample contains approximately 46,000 clones, more than 85% of which appear only once. The specimen was CD4+ T cells from peripheral blood mononuclear cells, collected after pregnancy. Receptor source: a female donor with multiple sclerosis, enrolled in a pregnancy study. CDR3s include the opening cysteine and the closing phenylalanine or tryptophan. The D gene is left open where the match is weak. The size field is filled for only some rows; it gives once, few, many or a size class.

>.|TRBJ2-3|TRBV5-1|TRBD2
CASSQGPTSGMTDTQYF
TGCGCCAGCAGCCAAGGACCCACTAGCGGGATGACAGATACGCAGTATTTT
>few|TRBJ2-2|TRBV7-9|.
CASSLASLYGELFF
TGTGCCAGCAGCTTAGCTAGTCTCTACGGGGAGCTGTTTTTT
>.|TRBJ2-3|TRBV25-1|.
CASSSDSGFTDTQYF
TGTGCCAGCAGCTCCGATAGCGGCTTCACAGATACGCAGTATTTT
>.|TRBJ1-1|TRBV19|.
CASSIVAENTEAFF
TGTGCCAGTAGTATAGTAGCAGAGAACACTGAAGCTTTCTTT
>.|TRBJ2-5|TRBV7-7|.
CASSQGQFQETQYF
TGTGCCAGCAGCCAGGGACAATTCCAAGAGACCCAGTACTTC
>.|TRBJ1-1|TRBV9|.
CASSVIRGTEAFF
TGTGCCAGCAGCGTAATTAGAGGCACTGAAGCTTTCTTT
>.|TRBJ2-5|TRBV30|.
CAWSPVQETQYF
TGTGCCTGGAGCCCGGTTCAAGAGACCCAGTACTTC
>.|TRBJ2-3|TRBV30|TRBD1
CAWSETGASTDTQYF
TGTGCCTGGAGTGAGACAGGGGCCAGCACAGATACGCAGTATTTT
>.|TRBJ2-6|TRBV19|TRBD1
CASSVYSTGAGANVLTF
TGTGCCAGTAGTGTTTACTCGACAGGGGCTGGGGCCAACGTCCTGACTTTC
>.|TRBJ2-7|TRBV28|TRBD1
CASTLNRGPTPYEQYF
TGTGCCAGCACCCTGAACAGGGGGCCCACTCCCTACGAGCAGTACTTC
>.|TRBJ2-7|TRBV11-3|.
CASSLQRLGEQYF
TGTGCCAGCAGCTTGCAGCGCCTTGGCGAGCAGTACTTC
>.|TRBJ2-5|TRBV5-1|.
CASSLVSQQETQYF
TGCGCCAGCAGCTTGGTCTCACAGCAAGAGACCCAGTACTTC
>.|TRBJ1-5|TRBV10-3|.
CAISEKGAGNQPQHF
TGTGCCATCAGTGAGAAAGGGGCGGGCAATCAGCCCCAGCATTTT
>.|TRBJ2-7|TRBV6-1|TRBD1
CASSRDRSYEQYF
TGTGCCAGCAGTAGGGACAGATCCTACGAGCAGTACTTC
>.|TRBJ1-4|TRBV18|.
CASSPRRAYNEKLFF
TGTGCCAGCTCACCACGCCGAGCCTATAATGAAAAACTGTTTTTT
>.|TRBJ2-2|TRBV4-2|.
CASSRQSHTGELFF
TGTGCCAGCAGCCGACAGAGTCACACCGGGGAGCTGTTTTTT
>.|TRBJ2-7|TRBV21-1|.
CASSKNRYEGTSGRALSYEQYF
TGTGCCAGCAGCAAAAATAGATACGAAGGGACTAGCGGGAGGGCCCTTTCCTACGAGCAGTACTTC
>.|TRBJ1-2|TRBV6-6|TRBD1
CASSYLGQGHGYTF
TGTGCCAGCAGTTACCTCGGACAGGGACATGGCTACACCTTC
>.|TRBJ1-1|TRBV18|TRBD1
CASSPRDRGPLMNTEAFF
TGTGCCAGCTCACCGCGGGACAGGGGGCCCTTAATGAACACTGAAGCTTTCTTT
>.|TRBJ2-1|TRBV29-1|TRBD2
CSTGGGSYNEQFF
TGCAGCACCGGGGGGGGTTCCTACAATGAGCAGTTCTTC
>.|TRBJ1-2|TRBV19|TRBD1
CASSMQGGSNYGYTF
TGTGCCAGTAGTATGCAAGGGGGCTCGAACTATGGCTACACCTTC
>.|TRBJ2-7|TRBV27|TRBD1
CASSFSMRGQASYEQYF
TGTGCCAGCAGTTTTAGCATGCGCGGACAGGCTTCCTACGAGCAGTACTTC
>.|TRBJ1-5|TRBV19|TRBD1
CASRDRGNQPQHF
TGTGCCAGTAGGGACAGGGGGAATCAGCCCCAGCATTTT
>.|TRBJ1-6|TRBV19|.
CATRSREAYNSPLHF
TGTGCCACCAGGTCCAGGGAGGCCTATAATTCACCCCTCCACTTT
>once|TRBJ2-3|TRBV27|.
CASSLVLAADTQYF
TGTGCCAGCAGTTTAGTACTAGCCGCAGATACGCAGTATTTT
>.|TRBJ1-2|TRBV5-4|.
CASSLPLANYGYTF
TGTGCCAGCAGCTTGCCTCTAGCTAACTATGGCTACACCTTC
>.|TRBJ1-5|TRBV5-1|TRBD1
CASSLTPGQSLWPQHF
TGCGCCAGCAGCCTTACCCCGGGACAGTCCCTTTGGCCCCAGCATTTT
>few|TRBJ2-1|TRBV4-3|.
CASSQFGGLVNEQFF
TGCGCCAGCAGCCAATTCGGAGGGCTCGTTAATGAGCAGTTCTTC
>once|TRBJ2-7|TRBV7-2|.
CASSAGHVGLAEQYF
TGTGCCAGCAGCGCAGGACACGTCGGATTGGCCGAGCAGTACTTC
>.|TRBJ2-1|TRBV28|TRBD2
CASSPRLAGGRGNEQFF
TGTGCCAGCAGTCCCCGACTAGCGGGAGGGCGGGGTAATGAGCAGTTCTTC